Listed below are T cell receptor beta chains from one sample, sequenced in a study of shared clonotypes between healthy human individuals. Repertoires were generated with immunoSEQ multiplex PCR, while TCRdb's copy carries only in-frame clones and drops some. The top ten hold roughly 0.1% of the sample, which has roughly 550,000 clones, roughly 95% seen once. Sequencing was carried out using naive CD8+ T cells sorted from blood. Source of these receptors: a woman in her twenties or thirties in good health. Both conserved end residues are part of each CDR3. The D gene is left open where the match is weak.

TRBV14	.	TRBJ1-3	TGTGCCAGCAGCCCGGTACACTCTGGAAACACCATATATTTT	CASSPVHSGNTIYF
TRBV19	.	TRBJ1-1	TGTGCCAGTAGTATTCTTTGGGGCGTCAAGAACACTGAAGCTTTCTTT	CASSILWGVKNTEAFF
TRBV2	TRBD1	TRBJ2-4	TGTGCCAGCACCCCGGGACAGACCATTCAGTACTTC	CASTPGQTIQYF
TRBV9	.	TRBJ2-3	TGTGCCAGCAGCTCTCCAGGGGGGTTCACAGATACGCAGTATTTT	CASSSPGGFTDTQYF
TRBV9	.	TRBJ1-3	TGTGCCAGCAGCGTCTCCGGGACGGATGGAAACACCATATATTTT	CASSVSGTDGNTIYF
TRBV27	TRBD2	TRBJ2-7	TGTGCCAGCAGGGACGGACTAGCGGCTACCTACGAGCAGTACTTC	CASRDGLAATYEQYF
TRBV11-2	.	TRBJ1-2	TGTGCCAGCAGCTTAGACAGCACCTATGGCTACACCTTC	CASSLDSTYGYTF
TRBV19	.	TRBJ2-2	TGTGCCAGTAGTATTGCTGGGACCGCCCTCGGGGAGCTGTTTTTT	CASSIAGTALGELFF
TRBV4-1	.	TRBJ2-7	TGCGCCAGCAGCCAAGAAAAGGACTTCCCGGGGCAGTACTTC	CASSQEKDFPGQYF
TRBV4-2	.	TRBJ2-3	TGTGCCAGCAGCCAAGATGCAGGAGATACGCAGTATTTT	CASSQDAGDTQYF
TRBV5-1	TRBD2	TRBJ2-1	TGCGCCAGCAGCATTTGGACTAGCGTAAATAGGCACAATGAGCAGTTCTTC	CASSIWTSVNRHNEQFF